One sample yielded the 17 T cell receptor beta chains listed below, sequenced in a study of T cells in narcolepsy. The repertoire was sequenced with immunoSEQ multiplex PCR; TCRdb's copy has only in-frame clones and lacks some. The sample holds around 30,000 clones, roughly 80% seen once. The source material was memory (CD45RA-) CD4+ T cells from blood. Receptors originate from a human donor in good health.

The chain links TRBV6-5 to TRBJ2-1; maybe TRBD2 (6 bases). The germline V and J ends were trimmed by 5 bases and 12 bases, with 14 bases remaining between them. Per the germline V gene, CDR1 is MNHEY and CDR2 is SVGAGI. This CDR3 has 12 amino acids. CDR3 sequence reads: CASSDPGEGQFF. As DNA, the CDR3 is TGTGCCAGCAGTGACCCGGGAGAAGGGCAGTTCTTC.

This chain joins TRBV7-9 and TRBJ2-1; 8 bases fit TRBD1. This CDR3 is 16 amino acids long. Per germline, CDR1 SEHNR and CDR2 FQNEAQ (reference sequence). The ends lost 1 base at V and 3 bases at J; junction bases unmatched: 5. The CDR3 loop is CASSLGQGLGYNEQFF. The CDR3 DNA reads TGTGCCAGCAGCTTAGGACAGGGGTTAGGCTACAATGAGCAGTTCTTC. The full variable domain, its missing parts supplied by reference TRBV7-9 and TRBJ2-1, is DTGVSQNPRHKITKRGQNVTFRCDPISEHNRLYWYRQTLGQGPEFLTYFQNEAQLEKSRLLSDRFSAERPKGSFSTLEIQRTEQGDSAMYLCASSLGQGLGYNEQFFGPGTRLTVL.

The chain carries TRBV28 and TRBJ2-7, with D possibly matching TRBD1 (6 bases). There are 13 residues in the CDR3. Germline values: CDR1 MDHEN, CDR2 SYDVKM. Trimming stripped 6 bases from V and 1 base from J, with 10 bases between. CDR3 coding DNA: TGTGCCAGCAGCCCAGGACAGTCCTACGAGCAGTACTTC. Protein product: CASSPGQSYEQYF.

This clone was counted a few times. The genes are TRBV6-5 and TRBJ2-7; D might be TRBD2 (5 bases). V lost 5 bases and J 3 bases, leaving 14 bases between the germline ends. CDR1 and CDR2 (germline): MNHEY, SVGAGI. This CDR3 region has 14 residues. In DNA form, the CDR3 reads TGTGCCAGCAGTCCCGGGAAAAAAATCTACGAGCAGTACTTC. Protein sequence: CASSPGKKIYEQYF.

V is TRBV7-6 and J is TRBJ1-1; no definite D call. Germline CDR1 is SGHVS and CDR2 is FNYEAQ. The CDR3 loop spans 13 amino acids. V was shortened by 2 bases and J by 0 bases, with 4 bases between the two germline ends. The CDR3 spells CASSLHVNTEAFF. CDR3 DNA sequence: TGTGCCAGCAGCTTACACGTGAACACTGAAGCTTTCTTT.

The chain has TRBV7-9 and TRBJ1-5, with D possibly TRBD1 on 5 matching bases. This CDR3 is 14 amino acids long. Looked up from germline, CDR1 is SEHNR and CDR2 is FQNEAQ (reference sequence). The V gene lost 2 bases and the J gene lost 2 bases, with 7 bases spanning the gap. CDR3 amino acids: CASSLPGGNQPQHF. The CDR3 region has the DNA TGTGCCAGCAGCTTACCGGGGGGCAATCAGCCCCAGCATTTT.

V gene TRBV6-5 combines with J gene TRBJ1-1; a possible D gene is TRBD1 (5 bases). The V end was cut by 5 bases, the J end by 3 bases, with 16 bases between. Germline V lookup: CDR1 MNHEY, CDR2 SVGAGI. The CDR3 loop spans 15 amino acids. The CDR3 DNA sequence: TGTGCCAGCAGTCCGTATGACAGACCTTACACTGAAGCTTTCTTT. Protein sequence: CASSPYDRPYTEAFF.

The chain combines TRBV10-3 with TRBJ2-1; 7 nucleotides align to TRBD1. The CDR3 length is 20 residues. Germline V gene lookup returns CDR1 ENHRY and CDR2 SYGVKD. V lost 2 bases and J lost 0; bases outside the gene matches: 16. CDR3 amino acids: CAISEATGKKVSSSYNEQFF. CDR3 DNA: TGTGCCATCAGTGAGGCGACAGGGAAAAAGGTATCAAGCTCCTACAATGAGCAGTTCTTC.

The table lists this clone with a count of one. The chain has TRBV15 and TRBJ1-3; D perhaps matches TRBD1 (5 bases). Trimming took 1 base from V and 2 from J, leaving 6 bases between them. Germline CDR1 reads LNHNV; CDR2 reads YYDKDF (reference sequence). The CDR3 totals 14 residues. CDR3 region: CATSRAGPGNTIYF. DNA of the CDR3: TGTGCCACCAGCAGAGCAGGGCCTGGAAACACCATATATTTT.

The chain uses TRBV7-2 and TRBJ2-5; D uncertain. The germline V gene encodes CDR1 SGHTA and CDR2 FQGNSA. V lost 5 bases and J 2 bases, leaving 15 bases between the germline ends. This CDR3 contains 15 residues. The CDR3 is CASSPQARQQETQYF. The DNA of the CDR3 is TGTGCCAGCAGCCCACAAGCCCGGCAACAAGAGACCCAGTACTTC. The whole variable domain, filled in from reference TRBV7-2 and TRBJ2-5, reads GAGVSQSPSNKVTEKGKDVELRCDPISGHTALYWYRQSLGQGLEFLIYFQGNSAPDKSGLPSDRFSAERTGGSVSTLTIQRTQQEDSAVYLCASSPQARQQETQYFGPGTRLLVL.

This chain joins TRBV27 and TRBJ2-7; no firm D call. The germline V gene has CDR1 MNHEY and CDR2 SMNVEV (reference sequence). The CDR3 has 12 amino acids. Trimming cost V 5 bases and J 0 bases, with 5 bases left between them. The DNA of the CDR3 is TGTGCCAGCAGTACCCCCTCCTACGAGCAGTACTTC. Translation: CASSTPSYEQYF.

The chain carries TRBV6-1 and TRBJ2-2; 7 bases line up with TRBD1. This CDR3 region has 14 residues. CDR1 MNHNS and CDR2 SASEGT come from the germline V gene. The V gene end was trimmed by 7 bases and the J gene end by 6 bases; junction bases not matched to a gene: 8. CDR3 sequence (DNA): TGTGCCAGCACCAACAACAGGGGCCCCGGGGAGCTGTTTTTT. Amino acid sequence: CASTNNRGPGELFF.

The chain couples TRBV7-7 to TRBJ2-2; 7 bases are a match to TRBD1. The CDR3 is 16 residues long. CDR1 and CDR2 from the germline V gene are SSHAT and FNYEAQ (reference sequence). Trimming at V came to 5 bases and at J to 5 bases, leaving 11 bases not matched to a gene. The CDR3: CASSPRPRGRTGELFF. The CDR3, as DNA: TGTGCCAGCAGCCCTCGACCTAGGGGGCGGACCGGGGAGCTGTTTTTT.

The rearrangement uses TRBV14 and TRBJ2-3; TRBD2 matches at 9 bases. The CDR3 runs 15 residues. J lost 6 bases, V lost 4 bases, and 8 bases had no gene match. The V gene's germline CDR1 is SGHDN and CDR2 FVKESK. CDR3 bases: TGTGCCAGCAGCCGACTTAGCGGGGGAGGGGATACGCAGTATTTT. Translated, it gives CASSRLSGGGDTQYF.

This clone has a handful of counts. The rearrangement uses TRBV7-9 and TRBJ1-6, with D tentatively TRBD1 (5 bases). This CDR3 has 15 residues. V dropped 3 bases and J dropped 6 bases, with 12 bases sitting between them. CDR1 SEHNR and CDR2 FQNEAQ come from the germline V gene (reference sequence). CDR3 residues: CASSLRGLGNSPLHF. As DNA, the CDR3 is TGTGCCAGCAGCTTGAGGGGTTTAGGTAATTCACCCCTCCACTTT.

The J gene is TRBJ2-5, the V gene TRBV11-2; TRBD1 aligns across 8 bases. The CDR3 is 15 residues long. V gave up 5 bases and J gave up 5 bases; unmatched junction bases: 10. Germline CDR1 is SGHAT and CDR2 is FQNNGV. The CDR3 DNA sequence: TGTGCCAGCAGCCCAGCCGGACAGGGCGGGGAGACCCAGTACTTC. Amino acids: CASSPAGQGGETQYF.

The chain employs TRBV30 and TRBJ2-1; D perhaps matches TRBD2 (7 bases). The CDR3 is 14 amino acids. Per germline, CDR1 GTSNPN and CDR2 SVGIG (reference sequence). Trimming cost V 3 bases and J 7 bases, with 16 bases left between them. For the CDR3, the DNA is TGTGCCTGGAGGCTGGGTGGGGGGGCAAATGAGCAGTTCTTC. Its protein product is CAWRLGGGANEQFF.